The 10 T cell receptor beta chains listed next were all sequenced from one sample in a study of blood T cell repertoires in COVID-19. Only in-frame clones appear in the TCRdb table, and some are missing; sequencing was by immunoSEQ multiplex PCR. The sample holds about 200,000 clones, 80% to 90% seen once. Sequenced input: peripheral blood. The receptors originated from a human donor in a cohort sampled during active COVID-19.

V is TRBV11-3 and J is TRBJ1-1; D is possibly TRBD1 (6 bases). This CDR3 is 13 amino acids long. Germline loops: CDR1 SGHNT, CDR2 YENEEA. V shed 5 bases and J shed 1 base, with 8 bases lying between them. The CDR3 protein is CASSQTGNTEAFF. The CDR3 nucleotides are TGTGCCAGCAGCCAGACAGGGAACACTGAAGCTTTCTTT.

The rearrangement uses TRBV28 and TRBJ1-5; TRBD1 matches 11 bases. Germline V gives CDR1 MDHEN, CDR2 SYDVKM. The length of the CDR3 is 15 residues. V trimming: 6 bases; J trimming: 6 bases; junction bases outside the gene matches: 7. The CDR3: CASSKGQGEGQPQHF. In DNA, the CDR3 is TGTGCCAGCAGCAAGGGACAGGGGGAAGGTCAGCCCCAGCATTTT. Combining the CDR3 with reference TRBV28 and TRBJ1-5 gives the whole variable domain DVKVTQSSRYLVKRTGEKVFLECVQDMDHENMFWYRQDPGLGLRLIYFSYDVKMKEKGDIPEGYSVSREKKERFSLILESASTNQTSMYLCASSKGQGEGQPQHFGDGTRLSIL.

This clone was recorded once. The chain employs TRBV11-2 and TRBJ1-6; 9 bases match TRBD1. The ends lost 2 bases at V and 6 bases at J; junction bases unmatched: 2. This CDR3 has 15 residues. CDR1 SGHAT and CDR2 FQNNGV come from the germline V gene. The CDR3 spells CASSLRGQGNSPLHF. CDR3 nucleotide sequence: TGTGCCAGCAGCTTAAGGGGACAGGGTAATTCACCCCTCCACTTT. Looking up the rest from reference TRBV11-2 and TRBJ1-6 gives the full variable domain: EAGVAQSPRYKIIEKRQSVAFWCNPISGHATLYWYQQILGQGPKLLIQFQNNGVVDDSQLPKDRFSAERLKGVDSTLKIQPAKLEDSAVYLCASSLRGQGNSPLHFGNGTRLTVT.

The rearrangement joins TRBV6-5 to TRBJ1-5; 7 bases align to TRBD1. Germline V gene lookup returns CDR1 MNHEY and CDR2 SVGAGI. The CDR3 has 14 residues. Germline trimming cut 6 bases from V and 5 bases from J; bases unmatched to any gene: 7. This chain's CDR3 is CASSNRQGDQPQHF. CDR3 bases: TGTGCCAGCAGCAACCGACAGGGAGATCAGCCCCAGCATTTT.

The chain has TRBV19 and TRBJ1-6; TRBD1 aligns across 7 bases. The CDR3 is 14 amino acids. Germline V lookup: CDR1 LNHDA, CDR2 SQIVND (reference sequence). Trimming took 4 bases from V and 8 from J; bases not matched to a gene: 5. The CDR3 loop is CASSKTGYDSPLHF. The CDR3, as DNA: TGTGCCAGTAGTAAGACAGGGTACGATTCACCCCTCCACTTT.

The genes are TRBV29-1 and TRBJ1-1; D is possibly TRBD1 (6 bases). The CDR3 contains 13 residues. CDR1 SQVTM and CDR2 ANQGSEA come from the germline V gene. V was pared by 7 bases and J by 4 bases, with 16 bases between. For the CDR3, the DNA is TGCAGCGCCAGGTGGGGGCAAGGCACTGAAGCTTTCTTT. This sequence encodes CSARWGQGTEAFF.

The chain links TRBV11-2 to TRBJ1-2; 9 nucleotides line up with TRBD1. The length of the CDR3 is 19 residues. J gave up 8 bases and V 6 bases, and 25 bases lay outside the gene matches. Germline-derived CDR1 and CDR2 are SGHAT and FQNNGV. The CDR3 DNA sequence: TGTGCCAGCAGGCCTAGTTGGCCGGACAGGGGCCCATTTGGTAGGGGCTACACCTTC. This codes for CASRPSWPDRGPFGRGYTF.

The genes are TRBV7-9 and TRBJ1-1; TRBD1 is a possible D gene (6 bases). V lost 5 bases to trimming and J lost 1 base, with 11 bases between them. Germline lookup yields CDR1 SEHNR and CDR2 FQNEAQ (reference sequence). This CDR3 is built from 14 residues. CDR3 sequence (DNA): TGTGCCAGCAGCCCGCCGGACAGGAACACTGAAGCTTTCTTT. As protein: CASSPPDRNTEAFF.

This chain links TRBV5-1 with TRBJ2-2, with D possibly being TRBD2 (5 bases). The CDR3 consists of 14 residues. The V gene's germline CDR1 is SGHRS and CDR2 YFSETQ. V lost 3 bases and J 8 bases, leaving 14 bases between the germline ends. CDR3 residues: CASSSGFLVGELFF. For the CDR3, the DNA is TGCGCCAGCAGCTCGGGGTTTCTGGTGGGGGAGCTGTTTTTT.

CDR3 nucleotide sequence: TGTGCCAGCAGTGGGACTAGCGGGCTCAACGAGCAGTACTTC. Translating it yields CASSGTSGLNEQYF. The chain is built from TRBV28 and TRBJ2-7; 12 nucleotides match TRBD2. In germline, CDR1 is MDHEN, CDR2 SYDVKM. Trimming cost V 5 bases and J 5 bases; bases outside gene matches: 4. This CDR3 has 14 residues.